The following is a T cell receptor (beta chain) sequence with its context. It has no known antigen specificity. Base qualities were left out, and no much larger clone turns up one base away. TCRbeta CDR3 regions were amplified from genomic DNA using the immunoSEQ Assay, a bias-controlled multiplex PCR. Concerning the study's data processing: Within the assay, amplification of reference gene primers was used to estimate how many nucleated cells each sample contained. To quantify the absolute abundance of each unique TCRbeta CDR3 rearrangement, sequence reads were collapsed and filtered. For each sample, productive Simpson clonality was calculated as the square root of Simpson's diversity index over productive rearrangements. Here the immuneACCESS table is served through TCRdb, limited to in-frame sequences with V and J called. Missing clones are a known gap in these copies; in checked studies unresolved V genes cover under half, and the rest lacks a known reason. V, J and clone size reflect that table, while D and trimming were determined from the DNA. The sample table contains 490,000 or so clones; only one count was recorded for about nine tenths of them. The leading ten clones occupy 8.3% of the sample.

Participants in the prospective study were aged roughly 18 to 100 years, lived in under 30 United States geographic areas, and enrolled through a virtual design. To assign participants to cohorts, the prospective study relied on clinical history that participants themselves reported in a screening survey and a study questionnaire. ImmuneRACE Cohort 3 recovered participants were defined by two consecutive negative NP/OP PCR tests, healthcare professional clearance, or symptom resolution. Mobile phlebotomists in the prospective study collected whole blood, serum and a nasopharyngeal or oropharyngeal swab from every participant. Over an approximately 2-month period, participants in the prospective study had the option of providing additional blood draws and questionnaires. Blood samples from the prospective study were shipped frozen or at room temperature prior to DNA extraction. This entry belongs to a study of blood T cell repertoires in COVID-19 (dated by TCRdb to 2020 to 2021). In terms of the full investigation: Samples covering the acute and convalescent phases of COVID-19 were provided by collaborators in the United States, Italy and Spain. The prospective study material was composed of cDNA or gDNA derived from T cells, B-cell-depleted T cells, or PBMCs. The dataset comprised deeply sampled blood TCRbeta repertoires from subjects exposed to, actively infected with, or recovered from COVID-19. The repertoires were released in a freely available public database intended as a resource for research on the immune response to SARS-CoV-2. Samples were obtained from the ongoing ImmuneRACE study (first 160 participants) and from 1,254 subjects provided by 6 global collaborators. Nearly every sample came with metadata listing a de-identified subject ID, COVID-19 status, age in years and sex. Where available, HLA class I and class II types were taken from metadata supplied by the sample provider and were not determined by assay-based typing.

Overall results and qualifications from the work: Clinical and demographic metadata were provided uncurated, with the amount varying by source and participant.

For CDR1 and CDR2, the germline V gene lists SGHRS and YFSETQ. Trimming costs V 4 bases and J 5 bases, and their ends lie 13 bases apart. Measured from the cysteine to the phenylalanine, the CDR3 is 14 residues long. The CDR3 DNA has 42 bases and is translated from base 1. The TCR sequence derives from a woman aged 55-70 years who had recovered from COVID-19. The rearrangement joined TRBV5-1 to TRBJ2-1; the best D guess is TRBD2, with 6 bases matching. What was sequenced was PBMCs or T cells enriched from blood (not recorded which). The CDR3 reads as follows: CASSQGLHHNEQFF. The DNA reads as follows: TGCGCCAGCAGCCAGGGACTTCACCACAATGAGCAGTTCTTC.